This T cell receptor (beta chain) was profiled in a study of blood T cells in healthy people across ages. This clonotype was observed at least ten times. Antigen: not known. The junction departs from the called germline gene at one end, perhaps through a read error. With a J-beta primer mix and a sample-barcoded 5' primer, a second PCR ran about 7 to 11 cycles. Tags on each cDNA molecule came from a template-switch adaptor with 12 random nucleotides. TCRdb processed the 5' RACE reads anew with MiXCR; each CDR3 protein has one entry. The sample has about 1.6 million distinct CDR3 sequences; roughly 32% are singletons. Germline V lookup: CDR1 SEHNR, CDR2 FQNEAQ (reference sequence). The CDR3 covers 14 residues. Points from the study as a whole: The authors considered diversity estimates from one million T cells to be underestimates. The long-lived group displayed more naive CD4+ cells, plus higher diversity, than the aged donors did.

The sequencing sample was made of blood. The chain links TRBV7-9 to TRBJ2-5; 13 nucleotides align to TRBD2. The sequence derives from a woman aged 30 to 39 in good health. CDR3 loop: CASSRGLAGETQYF. The CDR3 nucleotides read TGCGCCAGCAGCCGGGGACTAGCGGGGGAGACCCAGTACTTC.